These 10 T cell receptor beta chains share one sample of origin, sequenced in a study of CD8 T cells in Susac syndrome. A quantity of about 0.5 to 1 ug RNA underwent reverse transcription using random hexamers. Using its own MiXCR run on the immunoSEQ multiplex PCR reads, TCRdb lists one record per CDR3 protein. The repertoire holds some 140,000 distinct CDR3 sequences, with 90% to 95% as singletons. Source material: CD8+ T cells from PBMCs. These receptors came from a human donor with multiple sclerosis.

The chain has TRBV7-9 and TRBJ2-3; TRBD1 matches at 7 bases. Germline CDR1 and CDR2: SEHNR and FQNEAQ (reference sequence). V lost 8 bases to trimming and J lost 3 bases; unmatched junction nucleotides: 11. This CDR3 has 15 residues. In DNA form, the CDR3 reads TGTGCCAGCCCACCCCCGACAGGGCGTACAGATACGCAGTATTTT. It codes for CASPPPTGRTDTQYF.

This chain joins TRBV14 and TRBJ2-2; D gene uncertain. Germline V gene lookup returns CDR1 SGHDN and CDR2 FVKESK. The CDR3 loop spans 14 amino acids. V lost 1 base to trimming and J lost 4 bases, with 7 bases between them. CDR3 coding DNA: TGTGCCAGCAGCCAAGCCCCAGGCACCGGGGAGCTGTTTTTT. This codes for CASSQAPGTGELFF.

The chain has TRBV29-1 and TRBJ2-4; 9 bases align to TRBD1. The V and J ends lost 5 bases and 6 bases, in that order; junction bases with no gene match: 8. The CDR3 consists of 14 residues. CDR1 SQVTM and CDR2 ANQGSEA come from the germline V gene. DNA of the CDR3: TGCAGCGTTTTAGGGCGACAGGGGGTAAACATTCAGTACTTC. This sequence encodes CSVLGRQGVNIQYF. The full variable domain, completed using reference TRBV29-1 and TRBJ2-4, is SAVISQKPSRDICQRGTSLTIQCQVDSQVTMMFWYRQQPGQSLTLIATANQGSEATYESGFVIDKFPISRPNLTFSTLTVSNMSPEDSSIYLCSVLGRQGVNIQYFGAGTRLSVL.

The rearrangement uses TRBV19 and TRBJ1-1; tentative D call: TRBD1 (5 bases). CDR3 length equals 14 residues. Germline CDR1 is LNHDA and CDR2 is SQIVND (reference sequence). V lost 6 bases and J 6 bases, leaving 17 bases between the germline ends. DNA for the CDR3: TGTGCCAGTAGCCCGTGGGGACTCGTGGCTGAAGCTTTCTTT. Translating gives CASSPWGLVAEAFF.

The gene calls are TRBV18 and TRBJ2-5; D is ambiguous. Trimming pared 3 bases from V and 5 bases from J, leaving 16 bases between. Germline CDR1 and CDR2: KGHSH and LQKENI. The CDR3 is 15 residues long. The CDR3 loop is CASSPSAYSPETQYF. The DNA for the CDR3 is TGTGCCAGCTCACCCTCGGCTTACAGTCCCGAGACCCAGTACTTC.

This chain connects TRBV6-2 or TRBV6-3 to TRBJ2-1, with a weak D call TRBD1 (5 bases). The germline V and J ends were trimmed by 5 bases and 7 bases, with 24 bases remaining between them. The CDR3 has 17 residues. CDR1 and CDR2 from the germline V gene are MNHEY and SVGEGT. The chain's CDR3 is CASSTPLAGRNRNEQFF. The CDR3 coding sequence is TGTGCCAGCAGTACTCCCCTGGCAGGGCGGAACCGAAATGAGCAGTTCTTC.

The chain uses TRBV28 and TRBJ2-6, with 12 bases fitting TRBD2. This CDR3 contains 18 residues. After removal of 4 bases from V and 4 bases from J, the junction contained 8 bases not matched to a gene. The germline gives CDR1 MDHEN, CDR2 SYDVKM. This CDR3 reads CASSSRLAGAVGANVLTF. In DNA form, the CDR3 reads TGTGCCAGCAGTTCCCGACTAGCGGGAGCAGTGGGGGCCAACGTCCTGACTTTC.

The V gene is TRBV30, the J gene TRBJ2-3; D is unresolved. Germline CDR1 and CDR2: GTSNPN and SVGIG (reference sequence). With 1 base removed from V and 6 bases from J, the gap between germline ends came to 17 bases. The CDR3 runs 15 residues. The CDR3 sequence is CAWSEGTLPWDTQYF. In DNA form, the CDR3 reads TGTGCCTGGAGTGAGGGTACCCTACCTTGGGATACGCAGTATTTT. Using reference TRBV30 and TRBJ2-3 for the parts outside the CDR3, the full variable domain is SQTIHQWPATLVQPVGSPLSLECTVEGTSNPNLYWYRQAAGRGLQLLFYSVGIGQISSEVPQNLSASRPQDRQFILSSKKLLLSDSGFYLCAWSEGTLPWDTQYFGPGTRLTVL.

The chain recombines TRBV13 with TRBJ2-1; 7 positions match TRBD2. J was trimmed by 9 bases and V by 1 base; bases with no gene match: 3. CDR3 length: 13 amino acids. The V gene's germline CDR1 is PRHDT and CDR2 FYEKMQ (reference sequence). CDR3 protein: CASSLAGGGEQFF. The CDR3 nucleotides are TGTGCCAGCAGCTTAGCTGGGGGGGGTGAGCAGTTCTTC. Together with reference TRBV13 and TRBJ2-1, the CDR3 gives the full variable domain: AAGVIQSPRHLIKEKRETATLKCYPIPRHDTVYWYQQGPGQDPQFLISFYEKMQSDKGSIPDRFSAQQFSDYHSELNMSSLELGDSALYFCASSLAGGGEQFFGPGTRLTVL.

This clonotype was recorded once. This chain connects TRBV2 to TRBJ2-1; D unresolved. Germline V gene data show CDR1 as SNHLY and CDR2 as FYNNEI. This CDR3 region has 11 residues. V lost 4 bases and J 15 bases, leaving 13 bases between the germline ends. The CDR3 loop is CASSVVVKGFF. The CDR3 nucleotides are TGTGCCAGCAGTGTCGTAGTCAAGGGGTTCTTC.